This T cell receptor beta chain was profiled in a study of technical replicates of blood from a handful of donors. V trimming: 4 bases; J trimming: 2 bases; junction bases outside the gene matches: 4. Looked up from germline, CDR1 is KGHSH and CDR2 is LQKENI. The CDR3 runs 14 residues. The method was immunoSEQ multiplex PCR; TCRdb's version includes in-frame clones alone and lacks a portion of them. The sample has roughly 80,000 clones, roughly nine tenths seen once. The specimen sequenced was T cells isolated from PBMCs. The sequence derives from a human donor in good health. The chain joins TRBV18 to TRBJ2-7; TRBD2 agrees at 8 bases. Written as DNA, the CDR3 is TGTGCCAGCTCACTAACTAGCGGACCCTACGAGCAGTACTTC. This sequence encodes CASSLTSGPYEQYF.